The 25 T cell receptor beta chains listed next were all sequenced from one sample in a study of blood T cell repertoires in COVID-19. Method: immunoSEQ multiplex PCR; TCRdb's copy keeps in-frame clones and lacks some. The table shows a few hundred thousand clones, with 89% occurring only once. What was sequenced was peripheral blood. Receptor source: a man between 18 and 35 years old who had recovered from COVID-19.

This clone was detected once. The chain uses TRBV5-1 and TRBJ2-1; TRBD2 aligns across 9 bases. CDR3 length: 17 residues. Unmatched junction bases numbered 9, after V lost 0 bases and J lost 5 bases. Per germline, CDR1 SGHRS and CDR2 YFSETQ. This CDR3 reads CASSLAGLAGPHNEQFF. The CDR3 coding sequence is TGCGCCAGCAGCTTGGCCGGGCTAGCGGGGCCACACAATGAGCAGTTCTTC.

The CDR3, as DNA: TGTGCCAGCAGTTACGGGCAGGGCCACGACCAGCCCCAGCATTTT. It is translated as CASSYGQGHDQPQHF. The chain recombines TRBV6-5 with TRBJ1-5, with TRBD1 as a possible D gene (5 bases). The CDR3 is made up of 15 amino acids. Trimming took 2 bases from V and 7 from J, leaving 15 bases between them. Germline values: CDR1 MNHEY, CDR2 SVGAGI.

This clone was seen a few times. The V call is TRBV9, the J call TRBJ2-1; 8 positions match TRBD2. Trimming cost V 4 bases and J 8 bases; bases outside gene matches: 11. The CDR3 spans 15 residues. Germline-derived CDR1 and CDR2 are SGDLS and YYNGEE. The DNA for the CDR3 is TGTGCCAGCAGCCCCACGAGAGCGGGAGACCATGAGCAGTTCTTC. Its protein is CASSPTRAGDHEQFF.

This CDR3 reads CASSFKSGSPDTQYF. CDR3 DNA sequence: TGCGCCAGCAGCTTCAAAAGCGGGAGCCCAGATACGCAGTATTTT. The chain links TRBV5-1 to TRBJ2-3; 8 bases are shared with TRBD2. Looked up from germline, CDR1 is SGHRS and CDR2 is YFSETQ. The CDR3 has 15 residues. V lost 2 bases to trimming and J lost 4 bases; unmatched junction nucleotides: 6.

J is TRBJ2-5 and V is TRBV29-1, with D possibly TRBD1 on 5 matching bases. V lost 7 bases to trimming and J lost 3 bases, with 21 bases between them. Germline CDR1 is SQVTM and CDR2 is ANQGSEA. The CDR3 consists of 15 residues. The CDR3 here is CSALAVQGTKETQYF. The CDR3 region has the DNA TGCAGCGCTCTTGCGGTCCAGGGCACAAAAGAGACCCAGTACTTC.

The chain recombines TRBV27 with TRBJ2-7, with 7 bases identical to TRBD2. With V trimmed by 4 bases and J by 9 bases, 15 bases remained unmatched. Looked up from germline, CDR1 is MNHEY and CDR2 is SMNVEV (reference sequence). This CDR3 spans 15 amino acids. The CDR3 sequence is CASSSLRRGEGSQYF. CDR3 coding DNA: TGTGCCAGCAGTTCCCTGAGACGGGGGGAAGGTTCGCAGTACTTC.

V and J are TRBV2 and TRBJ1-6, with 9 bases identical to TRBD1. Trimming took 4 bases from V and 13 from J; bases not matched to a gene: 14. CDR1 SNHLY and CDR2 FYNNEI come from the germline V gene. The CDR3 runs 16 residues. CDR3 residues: CASSAGTGKFEAPLHF. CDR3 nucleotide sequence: TGTGCCAGCAGTGCCGGGACAGGGAAATTTGAGGCGCCCCTCCACTTT.

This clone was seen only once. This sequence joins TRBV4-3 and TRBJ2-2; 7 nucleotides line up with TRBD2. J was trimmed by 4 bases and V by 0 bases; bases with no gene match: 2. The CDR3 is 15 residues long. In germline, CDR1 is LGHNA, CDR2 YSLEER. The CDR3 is CASSQDSGGTGELFF. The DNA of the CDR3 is TGCGCCAGCAGCCAAGATTCGGGGGGCACCGGGGAGCTGTTTTTT.

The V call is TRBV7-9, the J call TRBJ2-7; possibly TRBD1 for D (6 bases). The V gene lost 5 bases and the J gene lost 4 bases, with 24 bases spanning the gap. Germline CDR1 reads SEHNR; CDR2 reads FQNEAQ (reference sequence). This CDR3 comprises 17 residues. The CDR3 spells CASSPSLEDRRSYEQYF. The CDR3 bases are TGTGCCAGCAGCCCCTCCCTCGAAGACAGGAGGTCGTACGAGCAGTACTTC.

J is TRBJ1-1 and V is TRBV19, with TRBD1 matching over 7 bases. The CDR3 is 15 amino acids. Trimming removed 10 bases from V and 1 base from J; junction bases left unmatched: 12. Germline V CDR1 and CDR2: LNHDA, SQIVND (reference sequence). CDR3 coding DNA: TGTGCCACCTCGACGCCGGGACAGCCGAACACTGAAGCTTTCTTT. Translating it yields CATSTPGQPNTEAFF.

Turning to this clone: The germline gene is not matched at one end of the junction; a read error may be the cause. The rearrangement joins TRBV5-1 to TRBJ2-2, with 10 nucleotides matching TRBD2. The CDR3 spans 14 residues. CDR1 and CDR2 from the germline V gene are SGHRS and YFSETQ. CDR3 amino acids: CARSGGENTGELFF. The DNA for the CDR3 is TGCGCCCGCAGCGGGGGGGAGAACACCGGGGAGCTGTTTTTT.

This CDR3 is CASSLGESLNTEAFF. The CDR3 DNA sequence: TGCGCCAGCAGCTTGGGTGAGTCTTTGAACACTGAAGCTTTCTTT. The chain is built from TRBV5-1 and TRBJ1-1; D remains unclear. Germline V gene sequence: CDR1 SGHRS, CDR2 YFSETQ. The CDR3 covers 15 residues. The V end lost 0 bases, the J end lost 0 bases, and 9 bases lay between the germline ends.

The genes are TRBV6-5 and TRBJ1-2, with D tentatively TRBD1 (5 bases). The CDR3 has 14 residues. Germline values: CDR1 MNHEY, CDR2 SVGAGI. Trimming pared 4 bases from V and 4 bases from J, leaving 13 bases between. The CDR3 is CASSFDDSSYGYTF. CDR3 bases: TGTGCCAGCAGTTTTGACGACAGCAGCTATGGCTACACCTTC.

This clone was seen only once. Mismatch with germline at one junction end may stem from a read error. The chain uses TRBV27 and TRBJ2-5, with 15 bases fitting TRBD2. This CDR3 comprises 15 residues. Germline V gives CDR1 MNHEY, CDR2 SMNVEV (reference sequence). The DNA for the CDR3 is TGTGCCAGCAGTTTCTTGGGACTAGCGGGAGGTCGCATCGACTTC. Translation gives CASSFLGLAGGRIDF.

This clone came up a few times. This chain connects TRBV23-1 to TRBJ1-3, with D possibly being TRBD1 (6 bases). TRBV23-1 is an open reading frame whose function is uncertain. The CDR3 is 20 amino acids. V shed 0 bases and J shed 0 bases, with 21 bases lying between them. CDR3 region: CASSQSSLVGGPNSGNTIYF. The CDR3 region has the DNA TGCGCCAGCAGTCAATCAAGCTTGGTAGGGGGACCCAACTCTGGAAACACCATATATTTT.

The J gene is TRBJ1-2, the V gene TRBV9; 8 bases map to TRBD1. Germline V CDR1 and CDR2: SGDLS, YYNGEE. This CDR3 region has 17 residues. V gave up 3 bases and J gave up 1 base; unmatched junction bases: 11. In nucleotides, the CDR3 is TGTGCCAGCAGCGGAGGACAGGGAATGGAGGTTAACTATGGCTACACCTTC. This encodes CASSGGQGMEVNYGYTF.

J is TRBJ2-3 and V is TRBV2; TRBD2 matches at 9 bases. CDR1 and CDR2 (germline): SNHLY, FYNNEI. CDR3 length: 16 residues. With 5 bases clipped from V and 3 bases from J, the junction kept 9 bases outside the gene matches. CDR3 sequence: CASSQEGAGGTDTQYF. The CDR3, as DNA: TGTGCCAGCAGTCAGGAGGGGGCGGGAGGGACAGATACGCAGTATTTT. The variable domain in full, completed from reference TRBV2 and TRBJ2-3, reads EPEVTQTPSHQVTQMGQEVILRCVPISNHLYFYWYRQILGQKVEFLVSFYNNEISEKSEIFDDQFSVERPDGSNFTLKIRSTKLEDSAMYFCASSQEGAGGTDTQYFGPGTRLTVL.

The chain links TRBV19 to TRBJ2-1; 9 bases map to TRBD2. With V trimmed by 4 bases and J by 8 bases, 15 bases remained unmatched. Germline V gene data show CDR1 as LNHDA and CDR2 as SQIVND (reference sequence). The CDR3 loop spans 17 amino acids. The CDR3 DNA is TGTGCCAGTAGTACCGCGGCTAGCGGGACTCTCGCCTATGAGCAGTTCTTC. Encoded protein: CASSTAASGTLAYEQFF.

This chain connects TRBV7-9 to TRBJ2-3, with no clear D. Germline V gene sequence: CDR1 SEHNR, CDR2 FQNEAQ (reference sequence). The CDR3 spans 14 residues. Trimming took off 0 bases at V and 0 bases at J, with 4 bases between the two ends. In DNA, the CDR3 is TGTGCCAGCAGCTTAGCCTCTAGCACAGATACGCAGTATTTT. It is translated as CASSLASSTDTQYF.

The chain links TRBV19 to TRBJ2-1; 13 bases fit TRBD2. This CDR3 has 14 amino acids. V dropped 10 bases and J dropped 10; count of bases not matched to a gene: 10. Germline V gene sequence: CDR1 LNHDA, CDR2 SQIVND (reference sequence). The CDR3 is CATRTSGGVNEQFF. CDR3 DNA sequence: TGTGCCACCCGAACTAGCGGGGGGGTCAACGAGCAGTTCTTC.

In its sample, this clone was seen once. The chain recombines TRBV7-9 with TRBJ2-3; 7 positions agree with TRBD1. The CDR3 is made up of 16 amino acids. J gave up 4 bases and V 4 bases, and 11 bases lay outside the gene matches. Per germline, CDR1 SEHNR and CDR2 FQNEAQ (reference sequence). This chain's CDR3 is CASSSQGTAGADTQYF. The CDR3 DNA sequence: TGTGCCAGCAGCTCACAGGGGACCGCAGGGGCAGATACGCAGTATTTT.

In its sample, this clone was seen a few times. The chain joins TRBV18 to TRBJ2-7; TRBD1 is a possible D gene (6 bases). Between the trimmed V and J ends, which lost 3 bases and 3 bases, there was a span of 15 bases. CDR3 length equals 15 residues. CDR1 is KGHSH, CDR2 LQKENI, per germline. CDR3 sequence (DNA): TGTGCCAGCTCACCTTCGGGACACACAAACTACGAGCAGTACTTC. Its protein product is CASSPSGHTNYEQYF.

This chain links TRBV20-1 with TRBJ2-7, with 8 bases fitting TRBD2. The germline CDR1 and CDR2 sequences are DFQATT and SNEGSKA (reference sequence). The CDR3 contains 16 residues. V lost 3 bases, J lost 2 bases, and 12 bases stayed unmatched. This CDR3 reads CSASLAGPLATYEQYF. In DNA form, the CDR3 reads TGCAGTGCTAGTCTAGCGGGCCCCTTAGCTACCTACGAGCAGTACTTC.

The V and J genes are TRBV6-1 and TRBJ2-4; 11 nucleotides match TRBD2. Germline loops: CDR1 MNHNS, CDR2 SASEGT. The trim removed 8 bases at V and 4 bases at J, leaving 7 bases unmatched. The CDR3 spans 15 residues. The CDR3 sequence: CASQGLAEPKNIQYF. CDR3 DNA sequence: TGTGCCAGCCAGGGACTAGCGGAACCAAAAAACATTCAGTACTTC.

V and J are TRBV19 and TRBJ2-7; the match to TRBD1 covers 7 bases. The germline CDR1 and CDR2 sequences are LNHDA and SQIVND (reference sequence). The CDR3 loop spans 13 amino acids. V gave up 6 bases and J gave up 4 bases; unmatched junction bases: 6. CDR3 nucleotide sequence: TGTGCCAGTAGAAAAGGGGGCAGTTACGAGCAGTACTTC. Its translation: CASRKGGSYEQYF.